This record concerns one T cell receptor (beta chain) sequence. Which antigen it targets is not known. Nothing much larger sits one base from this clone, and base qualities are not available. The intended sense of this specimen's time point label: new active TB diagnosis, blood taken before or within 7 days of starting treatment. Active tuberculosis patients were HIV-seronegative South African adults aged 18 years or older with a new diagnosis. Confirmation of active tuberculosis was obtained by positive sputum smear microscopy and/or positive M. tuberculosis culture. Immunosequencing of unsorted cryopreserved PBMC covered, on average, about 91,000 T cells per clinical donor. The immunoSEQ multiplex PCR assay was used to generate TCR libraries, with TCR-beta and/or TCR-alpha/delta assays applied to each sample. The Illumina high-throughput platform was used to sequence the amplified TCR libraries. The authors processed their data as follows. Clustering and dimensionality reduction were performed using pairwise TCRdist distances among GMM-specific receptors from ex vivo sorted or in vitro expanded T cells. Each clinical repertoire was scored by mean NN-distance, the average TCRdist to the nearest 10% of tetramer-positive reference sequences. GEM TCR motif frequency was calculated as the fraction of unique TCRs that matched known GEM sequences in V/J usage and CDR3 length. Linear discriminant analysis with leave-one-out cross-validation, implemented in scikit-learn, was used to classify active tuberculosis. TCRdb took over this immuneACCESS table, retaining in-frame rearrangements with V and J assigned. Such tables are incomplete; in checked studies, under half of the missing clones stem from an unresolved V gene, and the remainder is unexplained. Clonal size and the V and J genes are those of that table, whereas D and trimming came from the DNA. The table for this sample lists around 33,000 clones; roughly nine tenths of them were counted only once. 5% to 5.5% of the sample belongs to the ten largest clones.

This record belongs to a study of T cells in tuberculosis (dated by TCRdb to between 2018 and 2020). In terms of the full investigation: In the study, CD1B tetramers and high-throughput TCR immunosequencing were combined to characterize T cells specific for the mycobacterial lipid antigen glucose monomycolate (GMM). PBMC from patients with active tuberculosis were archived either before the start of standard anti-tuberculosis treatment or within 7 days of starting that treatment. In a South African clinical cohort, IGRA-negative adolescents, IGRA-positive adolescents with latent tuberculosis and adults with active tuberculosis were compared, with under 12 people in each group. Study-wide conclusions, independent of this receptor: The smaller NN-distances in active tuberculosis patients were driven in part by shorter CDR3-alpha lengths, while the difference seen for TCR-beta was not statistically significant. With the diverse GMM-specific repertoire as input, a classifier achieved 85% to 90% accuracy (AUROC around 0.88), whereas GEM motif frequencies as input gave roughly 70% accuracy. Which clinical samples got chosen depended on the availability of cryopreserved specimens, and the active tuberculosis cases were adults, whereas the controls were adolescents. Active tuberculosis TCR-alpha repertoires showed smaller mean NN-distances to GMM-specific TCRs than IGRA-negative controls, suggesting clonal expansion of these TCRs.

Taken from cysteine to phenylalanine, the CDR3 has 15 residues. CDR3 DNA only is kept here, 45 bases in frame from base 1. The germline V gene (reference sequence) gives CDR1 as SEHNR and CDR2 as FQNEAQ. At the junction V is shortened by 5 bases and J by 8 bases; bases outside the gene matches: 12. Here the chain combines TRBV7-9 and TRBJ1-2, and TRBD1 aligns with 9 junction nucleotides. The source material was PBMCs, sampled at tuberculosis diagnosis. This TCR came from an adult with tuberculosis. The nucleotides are TGTGCCAGCAGCCGCAGGGGACAGGGTGGGATGGGCTACACCTTC. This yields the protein CASSRRGQGGMGYTF.